A single sample is the source of the 5 T cell receptor beta chains below, sequenced in a study of CXCR3-negative and CXCR3-positive naive CD8 T cells (dated by TCRdb to between 2018 and 2020). The sequencer listed for this sample is NextSeq 550. The Human TCR Profiling Kit (MiLaboratory) was used to make UMI-labeled 5' RACE TRB cDNA libraries. TCRdb reprocessed the reads and assigns one entry to each CDR3 protein sequence, leaving out DNA. The sample's own table lists 50,000 to 60,000 distinct CDR3 sequences. Jointly, the top ten make up around 0.4% of the sample. The specimen sequenced was naive CXCR3- CD8+ T cells from blood. The intended sense of this specimen's cell subset or site label: CD45RO-CCR7+CD27+CD95- naive CD8+ T cells lacking CXCR3 (TNR3-). Receptors originate from a human donor in good health. Some clones in this sample may be carry-over from other donors' samples.

The rearrangement joins TRBV5-1 to TRBJ2-1; TCRdb gives TRBD1 as the D gene, but with no DNA this cannot be confirmed. Germline V gene data show CDR1 as SGHRS and CDR2 as YFSETQ. This CDR3 is built from 16 residues. The CDR3 reads CASSSTSGEAYNEQFF.

CDR3 region: CSVVLGQGGTEAFF. This chain uses TRBV29-1 with TRBJ1-1; TCRdb selects TRBD1, and the lack of DNA leaves this call unchecked. This CDR3 has 14 amino acids. Looked up from germline, CDR1 is SQVTM and CDR2 is ANQGSEA.

The chain recombines TRBV29-1 with TRBJ2-5. The CDR3 has 11 amino acids. In germline, CDR1 is SQVTM, CDR2 ANQGSEA. CDR3 protein: CSVRIQETQYF.

This CDR3 reads CASSRRLAGNQETQYF. J is TRBJ2-5 and V is TRBV3-1; TCRdb's D call, TRBD2, is unchecked because there is no DNA. CDR3 size: 16 residues. Germline loops: CDR1 LGHDT, CDR2 YNNKEL (reference sequence).

The rearrangement uses TRBV6-2 or TRBV6-3 and TRBJ1-1; TCRdb indicates TRBD1, and absent DNA this call remains unverified. Germline assignment: CDR1 MNHEY and CDR2 SVGEGT. This CDR3 is built from 15 residues. This chain's CDR3 is CASDPPGDRGTEAFF.